This T cell receptor (beta chain) was found in a study of T cell responses to AZD1222 COVID-19 vaccine. Points from the study as a whole: Only a handful of AZD1222 recipients, about six in all, had baseline seropositivity. Following two doses of AZD1222, Spike-specific TCR breadth and depth rose. Nearly half of spike-specific TCRs reportedly target variant regions that are unmutated in the B.1.351 and B.1.1.7 variants. Clonal diversity was possibly underestimated; the donors were predominantly white British and more often female.

Sequencing used immunoSEQ multiplex PCR; TCRdb keeps in-frame clones, though not all of them. The table lists about 57,000 clones, 65% to 90% of them singletons. Turning to this clone: No antigen is known for it.

The CDR3 has 14 residues. V lost 3 bases to trimming and J lost 2 bases, with 8 bases between them. Germline loops: CDR1 LNHDA, CDR2 SQIVND (reference sequence). The origin of this receptor is an adult in good health. The gene calls are TRBV19 and TRBJ1-5, with D uncertain. Sequencing used peripheral blood, obtained on day 0 of AZD1222 vaccination. Here the CDR3 reads CASSISLGNQPQHF. CDR3 bases: TGTGCCAGTAGTATTTCTCTTGGCAATCAGCCCCAGCATTTT. Combining the CDR3 with reference TRBV19 and TRBJ1-5 gives the whole variable domain DGGITQSPKYLFRKEGQNVTLSCEQNLNHDAMYWYRQDPGQGLRLIYYSQIVNDFQKGDIAEGYSVSREKKESFPLTVTSAQKNPTAFYLCASSISLGNQPQHFGDGTRLSIL.